The 5 T cell receptor beta chains below come from one sample, sequenced in a study of T cells in Graves' hyperthyroidism and ophthalmopathy. The CDR3 regions of TCR beta were amplified from RNA transcripts. The HTBI primer set served for first-round RT-PCR of the TCR CDR3. One entry per CDR3 protein results from TCRdb running MiXCR on the multiplex PCR reads. The repertoire includes 89,000 or so distinct CDR3 sequences, 40% of them detected once, and roughly 10% sits in the top ten. The sequenced material came from peripheral blood or thyroid tissue (not recorded which). Receptors originate from a woman younger than 45 with Graves' hyperthyroidism.

About this clonotype itself: A much larger clone differs by one base, so this may be a read error. The rearrangement uses TRBV28 and TRBJ2-6; a weak D match, TRBD2 (6 bases). Per the germline V gene, CDR1 is MDHEN and CDR2 is SYDVKM. The CDR3 loop spans 18 amino acids. Here the CDR3 reads CASSWSGWKGSGVNVLTF. The CDR3 nucleotides are TGTGCCAGCAGTTGGTCCGGCTGGAAGGGCTCGGGGGTCAACGTCCTGACTTTC.

This sequence joins TRBV20-1 and TRBJ1-5; 10 nucleotides agree with TRBD1. The germline V gene has CDR1 DFQATT and CDR2 SNEGSKA (reference sequence). V dropped 3 bases and J dropped 5; count of bases not matched to a gene: 7. This CDR3 spans 15 amino acids. The DNA of the CDR3 is TGCAGTGCTAGTCCCGGGACAGGGGCCGATCAGCCCCAGCATTTT. Translation: CSASPGTGADQPQHF.

This clonotype has a count of ten or more. The gene calls are TRBV6-6 and TRBJ2-2, with TRBD1 matching over 7 bases. The CDR3 runs to 15 residues. V was pared by 6 bases and J by 3 bases, with 7 bases of the junction left unmatched. Germline values: CDR1 MNHNY, CDR2 SVGAGI (reference sequence). CDR3 DNA sequence: TGTGCCAGCAGACCTGACAGGGTACACACCGGGGAGCTGTTTTTT. Its protein is CASRPDRVHTGELFF.

The sample holds many counts of this clonotype. DNA of the CDR3: TGTGCCAGCAGTTACGTCCGCACCGGGGAGCTGTTTTTT. Protein: CASSYVRTGELFF. The J gene is TRBJ2-2, the V gene TRBV6-5; D ambiguous. CDR1 MNHEY and CDR2 SVGAGI come from the germline V gene. V was shortened by 2 bases and J by 4 bases, with 5 bases between the two germline ends. The CDR3 totals 13 residues.

This clonotype occurred many times. The rearrangement joins TRBV6-5 to TRBJ1-1; the D gene is possibly TRBD1 (5 bases). CDR3 length: 13 residues. Trimming removed 5 bases from V and 7 bases from J, with 14 bases in between. Germline V gene lookup returns CDR1 MNHEY and CDR2 SVGAGI. CDR3 bases: TGTGCCAGCAGTACCCGGGGGAGGAGTGAAGCTTTCTTT. This translates into CASSTRGRSEAFF.